These 32 T cell receptor beta chains were sequenced from one sample in a study of blood T cell repertoires in COVID-19. The table came from immunoSEQ multiplex PCR; TCRdb's copy has only in-frame clones and leaves some out. The sample includes roughly 200,000 clones, roughly 81% seen only once; the top ten take 10% to 15%. Sequenced sample: peripheral blood. The origin of the receptors is a woman of 80 years or more with COVID-19, enrolled during active disease.

The chain combines TRBV6-2 or TRBV6-3 with TRBJ1-3, with D unclear. V was pared by 2 bases and J by 4 bases, with 9 bases between. The CDR3 length is 14 residues. Germline lookup yields CDR1 MNHEY and CDR2 SVGEGT. The CDR3 coding sequence is TGTGCCAGCAGTTACAGTGCGTACGGAAACACCATATATTTT. Its protein is CASSYSAYGNTIYF.

The chain links TRBV5-1 to TRBJ2-3; no clear D. The CDR3 spans 13 residues. From germline, CDR1 is SGHRS and CDR2 YFSETQ. The V end was cut by 4 bases, the J end by 3 bases, with 9 bases between. The CDR3 protein is CASSQAQTDTQYF. Written as DNA, the CDR3 is TGCGCCAGCAGCCAAGCGCAAACAGATACGCAGTATTTT.

V and J are TRBV4-1 and TRBJ2-1; TRBD2 aligns across 8 bases. In germline, CDR1 is MGHRA, CDR2 YSYEKL. J was trimmed by 6 bases and V by 0 bases; bases with no gene match: 10. This CDR3 comprises 17 residues. The DNA of the CDR3 is TGCGCCAGCAGCCAAGAACGACTAAGCGGGAGTGTCAATGAGCAGTTCTTC. Amino acid sequence: CASSQERLSGSVNEQFF.

This rearrangement joins TRBV7-2 to TRBJ2-3; D not resolved. V was trimmed by 1 base and J by 0 bases, leaving 8 bases between them. In germline, CDR1 is SGHTA, CDR2 FQGNSA. The CDR3 runs to 15 residues. This chain's CDR3 is CASSLDPGSTDTQYF. CDR3 sequence (DNA): TGTGCCAGCAGCTTAGATCCGGGTAGCACAGATACGCAGTATTTT.

This clone was detected many times. The V call is TRBV7-2, the J call TRBJ1-6; the D gene is possibly TRBD1 (5 bases). The CDR3 totals 16 residues. Trimming shortened V by 5 bases and J by 0 bases, and 11 bases separated the two germline ends. The germline gives CDR1 SGHTA, CDR2 FQGNSA. For the CDR3, the DNA is TGTGCCAGCAGCCAAAGACAGAGCTCCTATAATTCACCCCTCCACTTT. Translating it yields CASSQRQSSYNSPLHF.

The chain uses TRBV4-2 and TRBJ1-1; 9 bases are shared with TRBD1. Trimming cost V 3 bases and J 3 bases; bases outside gene matches: 5. From germline, CDR1 is LGHNA and CDR2 YNFKEQ. The CDR3 contains 15 residues. CDR3 region: CASSQEDRGDTEAFF. DNA for the CDR3: TGTGCCAGCAGCCAGGAAGACAGGGGGGACACTGAAGCTTTCTTT.

The V gene is TRBV7-2, the J gene TRBJ2-1; D is possibly TRBD1 (7 bases). Per germline, CDR1 SGHTA and CDR2 FQGNSA. This CDR3 contains 16 residues. V was cut by 3 bases and J by 0 bases, with 12 bases left in between. CDR3 nucleotides: TGTGCCAGCAGCTTGTCAGGGGGGTCCTCCTACAATGAGCAGTTCTTC. Its protein is CASSLSGGSSYNEQFF.

The genes are TRBV19 and TRBJ2-4, with TRBD1 matching 7 bases. This CDR3 comprises 13 residues. V trimming: 3 bases; J trimming: 7 bases; junction bases outside the gene matches: 3. Germline values: CDR1 LNHDA, CDR2 SQIVND (reference sequence). CDR3 in amino acids: CASSIGTDNIQYF. CDR3 sequence (DNA): TGTGCCAGTAGTATCGGGACAGATAACATTCAGTACTTC.

Notes on this clone: It may be a read error: a sequence one base away is much more abundant. V is TRBV28 and J is TRBJ2-7; TRBD1 matches 8 bases. Germline loops: CDR1 MDHEN, CDR2 SYDVKM. This CDR3 is built from 14 residues. Unmatched junction bases numbered 3, after V lost 2 bases and J lost 3 bases. Here the CDR3 DNA reads TGTGCCAGCAGTTTAGGTGGACAGGGCTACGAGCAGTACTTC. It translates to CASSLGGQGYEQYF.

The chain recombines TRBV11-2 with TRBJ2-1, with 7 bases aligning to TRBD1. CDR1 and CDR2 (germline): SGHAT, FQNNGV. The length of the CDR3 is 15 residues. V trimming: 1 base; J trimming: 7 bases; junction bases outside the gene matches: 7. The CDR3 here is CASSLGQGDINEQFF. The CDR3 coding sequence is TGTGCCAGCAGCTTAGGACAGGGCGACATAAATGAGCAGTTCTTC.

This clone was seen a few times. The J gene is TRBJ2-3, the V gene TRBV12-5; D perhaps matches TRBD2 (6 bases). The ends were cut back, 6 bases at V and 2 bases at J, with 12 bases in the middle. Germline CDR1 is LGHNT and CDR2 is FRNRAP. The CDR3 extends over 14 amino acids. In DNA form, the CDR3 reads TGTGCTAGTGGGGCTAGCGTACACACAGATACGCAGTATTTT. This codes for CASGASVHTDTQYF.

The chain combines TRBV19 with TRBJ1-2, with D perhaps TRBD1 (6 bases). The CDR3 totals 14 residues. Between the trimmed V and J ends, which lost 7 bases and 0 bases, there was a span of 12 bases. Per the germline V gene, CDR1 is LNHDA and CDR2 is SQIVND (reference sequence). The DNA for the CDR3 is TGTGCCAGTACAGACAGGAGTCCTAACTATGGCTACACCTTC. This translates into CASTDRSPNYGYTF.

This clone was seen a single time. The chain carries TRBV3-1 (or the pseudogene TRBV3-2) and TRBJ2-1; D is unclear. Germline CDR1 reads LGHDT; CDR2 reads YNNKEL (reference sequence). With 0 bases removed from V and 4 bases from J, the gap between germline ends came to 13 bases. The CDR3 length is 16 residues. CDR3 protein: CASSQDLYYGYNEQFF. CDR3 in DNA: TGTGCCAGCAGCCAAGATCTTTATTACGGGTACAATGAGCAGTTCTTC.

The chain carries TRBV9 and TRBJ2-3; D is ambiguous. The CDR3 has 15 residues. The V and J ends lost 0 bases and 3 bases respectively, with 11 bases between them. Germline CDR1 is SGDLS and CDR2 is YYNGEE. The CDR3 sequence is CASSVVPLDTDTQYF. The CDR3 region has the DNA TGTGCCAGCAGCGTAGTTCCCCTAGATACAGATACGCAGTATTTT.

The V and J genes are TRBV4-2 and TRBJ2-3, with 10 nucleotides matching TRBD1. There are 14 residues in the CDR3. From germline, CDR1 is LGHNA and CDR2 YNFKEQ. With V trimmed by 6 bases and J by 0 bases, 0 bases remained unmatched. In nucleotides, the CDR3 is TGTGCCAGCAGGGACAGGGGGAGCACAGATACGCAGTATTTT. It translates to CASRDRGSTDTQYF.

V and J are TRBV23-1 and TRBJ2-7; 11 nucleotides align to TRBD1. TRBV23-1 is an ORF, and what it does is uncertain. V gave up 4 bases and J gave up 4 bases; unmatched junction bases: 6. The CDR3 spans 15 residues. As DNA, the CDR3 is TGCGCCAGCAGTCCACCGGACAGGGGGCGGTACGAGCAGTACTTC. As protein: CASSPPDRGRYEQYF.

The V gene is TRBV24-1, the J gene TRBJ2-2; D is ambiguous. The CDR3 is 16 amino acids. Between the trimmed V and J ends, which lost 1 base and 0 bases, there was a span of 8 bases. Germline V gives CDR1 KGHDR, CDR2 SFDVKD. The CDR3 protein is CATSDFGLTNTGELFF. The CDR3 bases are TGTGCCACCAGTGATTTTGGGCTGACGAACACCGGGGAGCTGTTTTTT.

A few counts support this clone. V and J are TRBV5-1 and TRBJ1-2; D possibly corresponds to TRBD1 (5 bases). Trimming left V 0 bases short and J 1 base short, with 10 bases between. This CDR3 contains 15 residues. Germline V lookup: CDR1 SGHRS, CDR2 YFSETQ. CDR3 coding DNA: TGCGCCAGCAGCTTGGGGACACGGTATAACTATGGCTACACCTTC. It is translated as CASSLGTRYNYGYTF.

The rearrangement joins TRBV5-1 to TRBJ1-1, with a tentative D call TRBD1 (5 bases). This CDR3 is 12 amino acids long. In germline, CDR1 is SGHRS, CDR2 YFSETQ. The germline V and J ends were trimmed by 0 bases and 5 bases, with 5 bases remaining between them. Here the CDR3 reads CASSLEGTEAFF. As DNA, the CDR3 is TGCGCCAGCAGCTTGGAGGGGACTGAAGCTTTCTTT.

This clone was observed a few times. The rearrangement links TRBV4-1 to TRBJ1-2, with 7 nucleotides matching TRBD1. With 1 base clipped from V and 4 bases from J, the junction kept 6 bases outside the gene matches. The CDR3 is 15 amino acids. Germline V gene lookup returns CDR1 MGHRA and CDR2 YSYEKL. The CDR3 is CASSQGQGLSYGYTF. For the CDR3, the DNA is TGCGCCAGCAGCCAAGGACAGGGCTTGTCCTATGGCTACACCTTC.

This clone was observed once. The rearrangement joins TRBV7-9 to TRBJ1-1; TRBD1 agrees at 7 bases. The CDR3 spans 13 residues. After removal of 5 bases from V and 0 bases from J, the junction contained 0 bases not matched to a gene. CDR1 and CDR2 from the germline V gene are SEHNR and FQNEAQ (reference sequence). The CDR3 nucleotides read TGTGCCAGCAGCCAGGGGGTGAACACTGAAGCTTTCTTT. Its protein product is CASSQGVNTEAFF.

The chain links TRBV5-1 to TRBJ2-6, with TRBD1 matching over 8 bases. From germline, CDR1 is SGHRS and CDR2 YFSETQ. V trimming: 1 base; J trimming: 0 bases; junction bases outside the gene matches: 3. This CDR3 has 17 residues. The CDR3 sequence: CASSLWTGLSGANVLTF. CDR3 DNA: TGCGCCAGCAGCTTGTGGACAGGGCTCTCTGGGGCCAACGTCCTGACTTTC.

This clone came up a few times. The V call is TRBV6-6, the J call TRBJ1-6, with D possibly matching TRBD1 (6 bases). Per the germline V gene, CDR1 is MNHNY and CDR2 is SVGAGI (reference sequence). V lost 6 bases, J lost 6 bases, and 9 bases lay in between. This CDR3 is 13 amino acids long. In nucleotides, the CDR3 is TGTGCCAGCAGGGGGACAAGTAATTCACCCCTCCACTTT. This translates into CASRGTSNSPLHF.

The chain links TRBV3-1 (or the pseudogene TRBV3-2) to TRBJ2-5; 9 bases match TRBD2. Germline V gives CDR1 LGHDT, CDR2 YNNKEL (reference sequence). CDR3 length: 17 residues. V trimming: 4 bases; J trimming: 4 bases; junction bases outside the gene matches: 13. CDR3 loop: CASSPLGGVAGAETQYF. The CDR3 DNA reads TGTGCCAGCAGCCCCTTGGGGGGAGTAGCGGGAGCAGAGACCCAGTACTTC.

This rearrangement joins TRBV5-1 to TRBJ1-5, with D unclear. This CDR3 is built from 15 residues. The germline gives CDR1 SGHRS, CDR2 YFSETQ. V was clipped by 2 bases and J by 5 bases, with 14 bases between them. The CDR3 coding sequence is TGCGCCAGCAGCTTTTCGGGGAGGGCCGATCAGCCCCAGCATTTT. Its translation is CASSFSGRADQPQHF.

The rearrangement joins TRBV6-5 to TRBJ2-2, with TRBD2 identical over 7 bases. CDR3 length equals 14 residues. Losses at the gene ends were 8 bases for V and 3 bases for J; bases not matched to a gene: 6. Germline CDR1 is MNHEY and CDR2 is SVGAGI. DNA of the CDR3: TGTGCCAGCGCCCGGGGGGAGGACACCGGGGAGCTGTTTTTT. It translates to CASARGEDTGELFF.

V usage is TRBV5-4 and J usage is TRBJ1-3; the D gene is possibly TRBD1 (5 bases). The CDR3 is made up of 15 amino acids. The V gene lost 9 bases and the J gene lost 2 bases, with 18 bases spanning the gap. Germline-derived CDR1 and CDR2 are SGHNT and YYREEE (reference sequence). CDR3 protein: CATKTAGRAGNTIYF. In nucleotides, the CDR3 is TGTGCCACGAAAACCGCAGGGAGGGCTGGAAACACCATATATTTT.

The chain is built from TRBV7-8 and TRBJ2-7, with 14 bases aligning to TRBD2. This CDR3 comprises 15 residues. Germline CDR1 and CDR2: SGHVS and FQNEAQ. Germline trimming cut 4 bases from V and 3 bases from J; bases unmatched to any gene: 2. The CDR3 loop is CASSWTSGGNYEQYF. In DNA, the CDR3 is TGTGCCAGCAGCTGGACTAGCGGGGGGAACTACGAGCAGTACTTC.

The rearrangement uses TRBV7-2 and TRBJ1-6, with TRBD1 as a possible D gene (5 bases). From germline, CDR1 is SGHTA and CDR2 FQGNSA. This CDR3 has 17 residues. Between the trimmed V and J ends, which lost 3 bases and 11 bases, there was a span of 23 bases. Written as DNA, the CDR3 is TGTGCCAGCAGCTTTTCCCTGGGGGGGTCCTCCCCGCCACCCCTCCACTTT. Amino acids: CASSFSLGGSSPPPLHF.

J is TRBJ2-5 and V is TRBV3-1 (or the pseudogene TRBV3-2), with D possibly matching TRBD1 (7 bases). V was pared by 4 bases and J by 5 bases, with 17 bases between. CDR3 length: 15 residues. Looked up from germline, CDR1 is LGHDT and CDR2 is YNNKEL (reference sequence). The CDR3 nucleotides are TGTGCCAGCAGCCCCGGACAGGAGGGCTGGGAGACCCAGTACTTC. Amino acid sequence: CASSPGQEGWETQYF.

This sequence joins TRBV3-1 (or the pseudogene TRBV3-2) and TRBJ2-1; D possibly corresponds to TRBD1 (6 bases). V shed 1 base and J shed 6 bases, with 19 bases lying between them. There are 17 residues in the CDR3. Germline V gene sequence: CDR1 LGHDT, CDR2 YNNKEL (reference sequence). CDR3 DNA sequence: TGTGCCAGCAGCCAAGGGCCCCCCGCCGGGACATTCAATGAGCAGTTCTTC. It translates to CASSQGPPAGTFNEQFF.

The V gene is TRBV19, the J gene TRBJ1-6, with D perhaps TRBD1 (5 bases). The germline V gene encodes CDR1 LNHDA and CDR2 SQIVND (reference sequence). The germline V and J ends were trimmed by 4 bases and 10 bases, with 11 bases remaining between them. The CDR3 is 13 amino acids. CDR3 in DNA: TGTGCCAGTAGTACAGGGTTAGGCTCACCCCTCCACTTT. Protein sequence: CASSTGLGSPLHF.